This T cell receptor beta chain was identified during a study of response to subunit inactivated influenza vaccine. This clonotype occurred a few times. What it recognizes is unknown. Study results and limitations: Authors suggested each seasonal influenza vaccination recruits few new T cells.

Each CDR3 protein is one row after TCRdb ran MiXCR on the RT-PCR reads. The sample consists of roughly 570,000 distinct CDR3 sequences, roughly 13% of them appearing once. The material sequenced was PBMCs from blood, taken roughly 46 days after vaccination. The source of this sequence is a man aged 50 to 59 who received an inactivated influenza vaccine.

This chain's CDR3 is CASSLDGIAGEKNEQFF. CDR3 bases: TGTGCCAGCAGTTTAGACGGGATAGCGGGAGAGAAAAATGAGCAGTTCTTC. The V gene is TRBV12-3 or TRBV12-4, the J gene TRBJ2-1; 9 nucleotides align to TRBD2. The CDR3 has 17 amino acids. Losses at the gene ends were 1 base for V and 7 bases for J; bases not matched to a gene: 11.